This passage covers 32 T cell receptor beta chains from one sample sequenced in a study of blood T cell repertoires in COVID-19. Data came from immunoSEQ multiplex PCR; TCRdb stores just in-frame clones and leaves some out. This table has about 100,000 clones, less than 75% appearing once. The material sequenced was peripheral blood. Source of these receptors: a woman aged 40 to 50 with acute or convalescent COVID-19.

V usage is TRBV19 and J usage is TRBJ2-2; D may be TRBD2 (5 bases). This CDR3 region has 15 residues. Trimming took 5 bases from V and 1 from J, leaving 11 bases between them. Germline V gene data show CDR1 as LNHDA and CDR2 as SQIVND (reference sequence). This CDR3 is CASSWESGNTGELFF. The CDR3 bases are TGTGCCAGTAGTTGGGAGTCAGGGAACACCGGGGAGCTGTTTTTT.

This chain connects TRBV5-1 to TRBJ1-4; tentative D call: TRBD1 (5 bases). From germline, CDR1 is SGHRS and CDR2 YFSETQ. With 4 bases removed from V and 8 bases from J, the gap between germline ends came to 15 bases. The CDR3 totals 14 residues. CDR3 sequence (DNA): TGCGCCAGCAGCCCGGACATGGCCGACGAAAAACTGTTTTTT. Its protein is CASSPDMADEKLFF.

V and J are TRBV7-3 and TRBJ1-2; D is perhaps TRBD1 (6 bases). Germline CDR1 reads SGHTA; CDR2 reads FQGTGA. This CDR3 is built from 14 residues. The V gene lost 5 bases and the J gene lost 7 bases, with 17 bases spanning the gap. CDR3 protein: CASSPLAGAGGYTF. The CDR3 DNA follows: TGTGCCAGCAGCCCCTTGGCGGGGGCTGGTGGCTACACCTTC. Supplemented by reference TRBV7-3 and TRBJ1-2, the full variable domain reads GAGVSQTPSNKVTEKGKYVELRCDPISGHTALYWYRQSLGQGPEFLIYFQGTGAADDSGLPNDRFFAVRPEGSVSTLKIQRTERGDSAVYLCASSPLAGAGGYTFGSGTRLTVV.

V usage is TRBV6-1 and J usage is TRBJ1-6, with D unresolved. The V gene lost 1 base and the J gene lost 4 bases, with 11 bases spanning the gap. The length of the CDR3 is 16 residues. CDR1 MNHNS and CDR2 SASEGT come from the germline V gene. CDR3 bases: TGTGCCAGCAGTGAAGGCCTAACGGGGTATAATTCACCCCTCCACTTT. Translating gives CASSEGLTGYNSPLHF.

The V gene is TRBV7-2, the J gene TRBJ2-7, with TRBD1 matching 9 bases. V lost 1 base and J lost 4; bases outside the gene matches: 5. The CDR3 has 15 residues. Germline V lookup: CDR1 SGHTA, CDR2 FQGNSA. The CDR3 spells CASSLVGTGNYEQYF. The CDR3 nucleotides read TGTGCCAGCAGCTTAGTGGGGACAGGGAATTACGAGCAGTACTTC.

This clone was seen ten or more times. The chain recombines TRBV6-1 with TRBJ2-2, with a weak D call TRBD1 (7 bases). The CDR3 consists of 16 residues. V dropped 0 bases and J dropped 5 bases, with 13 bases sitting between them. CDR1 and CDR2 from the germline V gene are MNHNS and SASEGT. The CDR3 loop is CASSEAVAGGTGELFF. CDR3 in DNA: TGTGCCAGCAGTGAAGCGGTCGCAGGGGGGACCGGGGAGCTGTTTTTT.

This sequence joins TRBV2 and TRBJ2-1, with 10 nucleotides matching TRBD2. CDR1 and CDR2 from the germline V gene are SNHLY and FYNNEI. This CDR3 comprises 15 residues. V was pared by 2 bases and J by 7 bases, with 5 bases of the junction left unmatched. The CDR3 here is CASSEPSGGKNEQFF. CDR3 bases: TGTGCCAGCAGTGAACCTAGCGGGGGTAAGAATGAGCAGTTCTTC.

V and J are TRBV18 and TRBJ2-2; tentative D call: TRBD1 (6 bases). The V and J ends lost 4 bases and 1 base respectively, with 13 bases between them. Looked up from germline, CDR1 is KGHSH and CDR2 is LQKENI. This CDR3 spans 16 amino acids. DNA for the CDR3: TGTGCCAGCTCACTAGGACAGATCCGGAACACCGGGGAGCTGTTTTTT. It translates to CASSLGQIRNTGELFF.

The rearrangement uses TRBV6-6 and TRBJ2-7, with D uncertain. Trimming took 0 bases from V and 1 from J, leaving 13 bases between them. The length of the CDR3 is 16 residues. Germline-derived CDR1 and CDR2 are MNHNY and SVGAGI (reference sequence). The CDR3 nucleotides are TGTGCCAGCAGTTACTCGAAGAGGCCCGGGTCCTACGAGCAGTACTTC. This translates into CASSYSKRPGSYEQYF.

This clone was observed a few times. The CDR3 DNA follows: TGTGCCAGCAGTTTATCGTCGGGAATTTCGAACACCGGGGAGCTGTTTTTT. The encoded protein is CASSLSSGISNTGELFF. V and J are TRBV27 and TRBJ2-2; D possibly corresponds to TRBD2 (5 bases). Deletions cut 0 bases from V and 0 bases from J, with 11 bases between. Germline assignment: CDR1 MNHEY and CDR2 SMNVEV (reference sequence). This CDR3 spans 17 amino acids.

The CDR3 region has the DNA TGTGCCAGCAGCTTAGCGCGGGCCTCCTACGAGCAGTACTTC. This encodes CASSLARASYEQYF. The chain couples TRBV7-2 to TRBJ2-7; a possible D gene is TRBD2 (5 bases). Germline V gene sequence: CDR1 SGHTA, CDR2 FQGNSA. Trimming left V 0 bases short and J 0 bases short, with 6 bases between. CDR3 length: 14 residues.

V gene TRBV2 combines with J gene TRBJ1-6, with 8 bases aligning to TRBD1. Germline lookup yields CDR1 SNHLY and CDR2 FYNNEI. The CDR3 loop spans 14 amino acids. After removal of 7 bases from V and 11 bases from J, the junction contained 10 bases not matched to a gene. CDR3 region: CASTPTGDGAPLHF. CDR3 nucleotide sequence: TGTGCCAGCACCCCGACAGGGGACGGTGCACCCCTCCACTTT.

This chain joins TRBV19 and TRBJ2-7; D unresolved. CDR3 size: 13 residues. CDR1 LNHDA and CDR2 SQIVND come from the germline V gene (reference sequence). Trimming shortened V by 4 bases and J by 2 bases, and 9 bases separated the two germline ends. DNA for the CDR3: TGTGCCAGTAGTACCGGGTCCACCTACGAGCAGTACTTC. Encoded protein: CASSTGSTYEQYF.

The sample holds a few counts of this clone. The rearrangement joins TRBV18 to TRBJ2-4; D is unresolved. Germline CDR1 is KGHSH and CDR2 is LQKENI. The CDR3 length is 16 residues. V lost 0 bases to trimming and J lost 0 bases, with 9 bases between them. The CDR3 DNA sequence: TGTGCCAGCTCACCACCGAACAGAGAAGCCAAAAACATTCAGTACTTC. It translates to CASSPPNREAKNIQYF.

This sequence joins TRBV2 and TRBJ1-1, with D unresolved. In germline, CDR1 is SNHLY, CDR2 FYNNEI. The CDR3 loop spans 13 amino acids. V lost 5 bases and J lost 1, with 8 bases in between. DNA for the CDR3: TGTGCCAGCAGTCGTAGACAGAACACTGAAGCTTTCTTT. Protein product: CASSRRQNTEAFF.

The CDR3 region is CASSPREGTHEKLFF. The CDR3 bases are TGTGCCAGCAGTCCTCGGGAGGGGACCCATGAAAAACTGTTTTTT. This sequence joins TRBV7-9 and TRBJ1-4, with a weak D call TRBD1 (5 bases). There are 15 residues in the CDR3. Per germline, CDR1 SEHNR and CDR2 FQNEAQ (reference sequence). V was trimmed by 6 bases and J by 6 bases, leaving 17 bases between them.

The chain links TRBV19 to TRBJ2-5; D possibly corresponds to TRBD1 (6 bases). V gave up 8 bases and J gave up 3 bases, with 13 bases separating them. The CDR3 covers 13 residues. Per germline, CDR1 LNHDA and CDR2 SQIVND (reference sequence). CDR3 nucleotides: TGTGCCAGTGGGGGCAGGGACAAAGAGACCCAGTACTTC. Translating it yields CASGGRDKETQYF.

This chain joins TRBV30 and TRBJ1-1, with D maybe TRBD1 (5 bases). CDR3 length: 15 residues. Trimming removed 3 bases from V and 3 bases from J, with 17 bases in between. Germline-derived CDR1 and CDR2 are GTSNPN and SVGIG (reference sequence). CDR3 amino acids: CAWSLGGGLDTEAFF. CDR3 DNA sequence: TGTGCCTGGAGCCTCGGGGGGGGATTGGACACTGAAGCTTTCTTT.

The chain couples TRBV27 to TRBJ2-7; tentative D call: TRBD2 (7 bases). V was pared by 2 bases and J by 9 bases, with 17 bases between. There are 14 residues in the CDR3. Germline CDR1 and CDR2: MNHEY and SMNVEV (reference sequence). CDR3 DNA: TGTGCCAGCAGTTTAGTGGGGGGGCCCTTGGGGCAGTACTTC. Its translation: CASSLVGGPLGQYF.

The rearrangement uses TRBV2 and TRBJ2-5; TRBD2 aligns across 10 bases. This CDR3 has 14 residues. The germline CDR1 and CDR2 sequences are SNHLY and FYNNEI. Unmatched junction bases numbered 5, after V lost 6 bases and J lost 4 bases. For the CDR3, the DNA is TGTGCCAGCAGGGGTAGCGGGGGGTCAGAGACCCAGTACTTC. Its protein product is CASRGSGGSETQYF.

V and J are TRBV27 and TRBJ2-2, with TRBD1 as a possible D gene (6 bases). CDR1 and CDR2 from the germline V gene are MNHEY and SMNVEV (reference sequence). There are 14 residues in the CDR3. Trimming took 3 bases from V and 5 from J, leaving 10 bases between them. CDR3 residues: CASSLGRGTGELFF. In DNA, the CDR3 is TGTGCCAGCAGTTTGGGCAGGGGTACCGGGGAGCTGTTTTTT.

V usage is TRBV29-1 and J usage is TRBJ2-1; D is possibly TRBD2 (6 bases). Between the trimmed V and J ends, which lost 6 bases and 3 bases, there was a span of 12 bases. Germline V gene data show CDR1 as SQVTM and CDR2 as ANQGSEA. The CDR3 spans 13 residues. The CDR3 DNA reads TGCAGCGTCCCCCGGAGGGGCTACAATGAGCAGTTCTTC. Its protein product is CSVPRRGYNEQFF.

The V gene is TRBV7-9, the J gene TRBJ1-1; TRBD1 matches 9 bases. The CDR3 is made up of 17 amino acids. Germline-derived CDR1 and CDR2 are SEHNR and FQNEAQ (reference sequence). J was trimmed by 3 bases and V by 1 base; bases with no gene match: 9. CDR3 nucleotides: TGTGCCAGCAGCTTAGTGGTTCTCGGGACAGGGCACACTGAAGCTTTCTTT. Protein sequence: CASSLVVLGTGHTEAFF.

CDR3 coding DNA: TGCGCCAGCAGTCCAGGGGAGAACTATGGCTACACCTTC. Protein: CASSPGENYGYTF. The V call is TRBV5-1, the J call TRBJ1-2; possibly TRBD1 for D (6 bases). Trimming removed 5 bases at V and 2 bases at J, with 10 bases between. CDR1 and CDR2 from the germline V gene are SGHRS and YFSETQ. The CDR3 extends over 13 amino acids.

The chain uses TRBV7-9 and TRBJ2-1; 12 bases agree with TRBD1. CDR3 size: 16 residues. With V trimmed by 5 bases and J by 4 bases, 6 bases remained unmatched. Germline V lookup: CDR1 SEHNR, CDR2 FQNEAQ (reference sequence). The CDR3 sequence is CASSGRDRGLYNEQFF. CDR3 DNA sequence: TGTGCCAGCAGCGGACGGGACAGGGGGCTATACAATGAGCAGTTCTTC.

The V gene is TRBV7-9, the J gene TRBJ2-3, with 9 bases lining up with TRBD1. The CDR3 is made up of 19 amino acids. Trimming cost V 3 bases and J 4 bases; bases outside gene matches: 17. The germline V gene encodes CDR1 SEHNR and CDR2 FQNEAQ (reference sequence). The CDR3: CASSFPRTGEHLGPDTQYF. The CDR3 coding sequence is TGTGCCAGCAGCTTTCCTCGGACAGGGGAACACTTAGGGCCAGATACGCAGTATTTT.

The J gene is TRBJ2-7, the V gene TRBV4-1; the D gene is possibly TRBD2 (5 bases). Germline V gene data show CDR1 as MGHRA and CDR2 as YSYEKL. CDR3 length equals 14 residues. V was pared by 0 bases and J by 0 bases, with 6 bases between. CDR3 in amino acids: CASSQDDYSYEQYF. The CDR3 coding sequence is TGCGCCAGCAGCCAAGATGACTACTCCTACGAGCAGTACTTC.

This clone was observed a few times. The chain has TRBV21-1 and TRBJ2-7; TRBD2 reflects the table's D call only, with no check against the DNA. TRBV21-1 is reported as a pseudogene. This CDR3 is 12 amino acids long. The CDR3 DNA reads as TGTGCCAGCAGACGGGGTTCCTACGAGCAGTACTTC. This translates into CASRRGSYEQYF.

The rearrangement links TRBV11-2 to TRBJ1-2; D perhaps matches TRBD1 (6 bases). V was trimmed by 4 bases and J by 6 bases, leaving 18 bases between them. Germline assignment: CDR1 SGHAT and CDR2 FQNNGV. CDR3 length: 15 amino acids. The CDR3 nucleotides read TGTGCCAGCAGCTCTGACAGGTCGATGAGGAATGGCTACACCTTC. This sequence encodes CASSSDRSMRNGYTF. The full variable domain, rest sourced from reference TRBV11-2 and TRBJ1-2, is EAGVAQSPRYKIIEKRQSVAFWCNPISGHATLYWYQQILGQGPKLLIQFQNNGVVDDSQLPKDRFSAERLKGVDSTLKIQPAKLEDSAVYLCASSSDRSMRNGYTFGSGTRLTVV.

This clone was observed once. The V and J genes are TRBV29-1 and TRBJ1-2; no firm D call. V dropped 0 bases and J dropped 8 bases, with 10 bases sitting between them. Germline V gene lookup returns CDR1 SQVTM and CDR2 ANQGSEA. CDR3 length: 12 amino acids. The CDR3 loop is CSVEDRGNGYTF. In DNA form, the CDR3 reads TGCAGCGTTGAAGATCGAGGGAACGGCTACACCTTC.

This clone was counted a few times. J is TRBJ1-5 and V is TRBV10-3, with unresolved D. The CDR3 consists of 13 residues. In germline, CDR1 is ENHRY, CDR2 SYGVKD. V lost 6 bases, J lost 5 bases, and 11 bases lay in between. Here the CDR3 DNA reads TGTGCCATCAGCGGGGAAGAGGATCAGCCCCAGCATTTT. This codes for CAISGEEDQPQHF.

The CDR3 coding sequence is TGTGCCAGCAGCTTACGACAGGCAGACTCTGGAAACACCATATATTTT. As protein: CASSLRQADSGNTIYF. J is TRBJ1-3 and V is TRBV5-6; a possible D gene is TRBD1 (6 bases). CDR1 is SGHDT, CDR2 YYEEEE, per germline. The CDR3 has 16 residues. Deletions cut 2 bases from V and 0 bases from J, with 12 bases between.